This T cell receptor (beta chain) was sequenced during a study of cytomegalovirus exposure and HLA in healthy donors. It was with 60 Vbeta and 13 Jbeta primers that the PCR ran. Assay used: immunoSEQ multiplex PCR; TCRdb lists only in-frame clones, some missing. The table lists some 140,000 clones, about four fifths of them singletons. This clone was observed once. For the donor in question, CMV serostatus went unrecorded. CDR3 length: 14 amino acids. The germline V and J ends were trimmed by 4 bases and 5 bases, with 13 bases remaining between them. CDR1 is SGHTS and CDR2 is YDEGEE in the germline V gene.

The V call is TRBV5-8, the J call TRBJ2-4, with D possibly being TRBD2 (5 bases). The sequenced sample was PBMCs. The TCR sequence derives from a man under 40 in good health. CDR3 coding DNA: TGTGCCAGCAGCCTGAGAGGGAGCCAAAACATTCAGTACTTC. Translating it yields CASSLRGSQNIQYF.